This is a list of T cell receptor beta chains from one sample in a study of cytomegalovirus exposure and HLA in healthy donors. Assay used: immunoSEQ multiplex PCR; TCRdb lists only in-frame clones, some missing. This repertoire shows fewer than 150,000 clones, 80% found once; its top ten account for under 7.5%. Sequenced input: PBMCs. All receptors derive from a man in his forties in good health and CMV-seropositive. Both conserved end residues are part of each CDR3. D genes are given only for firm matches. Clone size is stated in some rows and not others, as once, few, many or a class when expanded.

few | NA | TRBJ1-1 | TRBV5-6 | TGTGCCAGCAGCTTATTTGCAGTTAACACTGAAGCTTTCTTT | CASSLFAVNTEAFF
NA | TRBD2 | TRBJ2-5 | TRBV5-1 | TGCGCCAGCAGCTTTAGCGGGGCGTACCAAGAGACCCAGTACTTC | CASSFSGAYQETQYF
NA | TRBD1 | TRBJ2-7 | TRBV28 | TGTGCCAGCAGGGGACAGGTGGGCTACGAGCAGTACTTC | CASRGQVGYEQYF
NA | NA | TRBJ1-3 | TRBV6-6 | TGTGCCAGCAGTTACGCCGTAAGCGGAAACACCATATATTTT | CASSYAVSGNTIYF
NA | NA | TRBJ1-5 | TRBV6-6 | TGTGCCAGCAGTTACTCGATCGGACAGAACAATCAGCCCCAGCATTTT | CASSYSIGQNNQPQHF
NA | NA | TRBJ1-1 | TRBV7-8 | TGTGCCAGCAGCTTAGCGGGCAGGAATGAAGCTTTCTTT | CASSLAGRNEAFF
NA | NA | TRBJ1-5 | TRBV19 | TGTGCCAGTAGTAAGGAGGCAACATTGTCCCAGCATTTT | CASSKEATLSQHF
NA | TRBD2 | TRBJ2-7 | TRBV28 | TGTGCCAGCGTTGTGGGTAGCGGGGTCGTCTCCTACGAGCAGTACTTC | CASVVGSGVVSYEQYF
NA | TRBD2 | TRBJ2-5 | TRBV15 | TGTGCCACCAGCAGAGATTTACCGGGACTAGCGGGGACAGGGACCCAGTACTTC | CATSRDLPGLAGTGTQYF
NA | TRBD1 | TRBJ2-1 | TRBV5-6 | TGTGCCAGCACCAGACAGGGGGCCTACAATGAGCAGTTCTTC | CASTRQGAYNEQFF
NA | NA | TRBJ1-2 | TRBV7-9 | TGTGCCAGCAGCCACGGGGGGGCCGACCCTATTCATGGCTACACCTTC | CASSHGGADPIHGYTF
NA | NA | TRBJ2-7 | TRBV5-4 | TGTGCCAGTACCCCGCACGGGACATATCGTTCCGAGCAGTACTTC | CASTPHGTYRSEQYF
NA | TRBD1 | TRBJ1-6 | TRBV2 | TGTGCCAGCAGCCCCGGACAGGCAAAATATAATTCACCCCTCCACTTT | CASSPGQAKYNSPLHF
NA | NA | TRBJ2-5 | TRBV5-1 | TGCGCCAGCAGCTTGGACGGGAAAAGGCAAGAGACCCAGTACTTC | CASSLDGKRQETQYF
once | NA | TRBJ1-2 | TRBV6-1 | TGTGCCAGCAGTGAGCCCTACGGCTACACCTTC | CASSEPYGYTF
NA | NA | TRBJ1-4 | TRBV27 | TGTGCCAGCAGTTTCTCAGGGGTGCTGTTTTTT | CASSFSGVLFF
NA | NA | TRBJ2-2 | TRBV1 | TGCACCAGCAGCCAACCCGGGACTAGCGGGAGGTGGGAGCTGTTTTTT | CTSSQPGTSGRWELFF
few | NA | TRBJ1-1 | TRBV19 | TGTGCCAGCCGAGCAGGGAACACTGAAGCTTTCTTT | CASRAGNTEAFF
NA | NA | TRBJ2-7 | TRBV9 | TGTGCCAGCAGCTCGGGGGACAGCTCCTACGAGCAGTACTTC | CASSSGDSSYEQYF
NA | TRBD1 | TRBJ2-7 | TRBV7-2 | TGTGCCAGCAGCCCCACACGTGGACAGGGGTCCTACGAGCAGTACTTC | CASSPTRGQGSYEQYF
once | NA | TRBJ2-5 | TRBV6-1 | TGTGCCAGCAGTGCCTCCCGGGGTAAGAAGACCCAGTACTTC | CASSASRGKKTQYF
few | TRBD1 | TRBJ1-6 | TRBV2 | TGTGCCAGCGGGGACAGGGGACAAGATAATTCACCCCTCCACTTT | CASGDRGQDNSPLHF
NA | TRBD1 | TRBJ1-2 | TRBV4-2 | TGTGCCAGCAGCCAAGATAAGGGGGCCCCGCGTGGCTACACCTTC | CASSQDKGAPRGYTF
NA | NA | TRBJ1-6 | TRBV2 | TGTGCCAGCAGTGACCAAGAGGGGGGGTTCCATAATTCACCCCTCCACTTT | CASSDQEGGFHNSPLHF
NA | TRBD1 | TRBJ1-1 | TRBV9 | TGTGCCAGCAGCCCCGTTTCGGGACAGGGCTTCCTACCTACTGAAGCTTTCTTT | CASSPVSGQGFLPTEAFF
NA | TRBD2 | TRBJ2-1 | TRBV2 | TGTGCCAGCAGTTTACCTGAAGGACTAGCGGGAGCCAGTGAGCAGTTCTTC | CASSLPEGLAGASEQFF
once | TRBD1 | TRBJ1-2 | TRBV6-5 | TGTGCCAGCAGTAAAAACCGGGACAGGGTCGGGGGCTACACCTTC | CASSKNRDRVGGYTF
NA | NA | TRBJ1-6 | TRBV4-3 | TGCGCCAGCAGCCAAGAGGGGGCGGCTTCACCCCTCCACTTT | CASSQEGAASPLHF
NA | NA | TRBJ2-1 | TRBV4-1 | TGCGCCAGCAGCCAAGATCATACTATTTCCTACAATGAGCAGTTCTTC | CASSQDHTISYNEQFF
NA | TRBD1 | TRBJ1-1 | TRBV7-9 | TGTGCCAGCACCCTCGGGGGGACAGGTAGGCGGAACACTGAAGCTTTCTTT | CASTLGGTGRRNTEAFF
NA | NA | TRBJ2-3 | TRBV9 | TGTGCCAGCAGCGTAGATGGTAGCGTCAGCACAGATACGCAGTATTTT | CASSVDGSVSTDTQYF
NA | NA | TRBJ1-1 | TRBV28 | TGTGCCAGCAGAACCGGGGAATCCAACACTGAAGCTTTCTTT | CASRTGESNTEAFF
NA | NA | TRBJ2-1 | TRBV19 | TGTGCCAGTAGTACTAGCGCCCGAACTTACAATGAGCAGTTCTTC | CASSTSARTYNEQFF
NA | TRBD2 | TRBJ2-5 | TRBV4-2 | TGTGCCAGCAGCCAGGGAACTAGCGGGAACCAAGAGACCCAGTACTTC | CASSQGTSGNQETQYF
few | NA | TRBJ1-6 | TRBV15 | TGTGCCACCAGCAGAGACAGAAATTCACCCCTCCACTTT | CATSRDRNSPLHF
NA | NA | TRBJ1-1 | TRBV5-6 | TGTGCCAGCAGCCCGGGGGGACGGATGAACACTGAAGCTTTCTTT | CASSPGGRMNTEAFF
NA | NA | TRBJ1-1 | TRBV5-7 | TGTGCCAGCACCAGATTAACCACTGAAGCTTTCTTT | CASTRLTTEAFF
few | NA | TRBJ1-4 | TRBV7-9 | TGTGCCAGCAGCTCCTCGAGGCGGAATAATGAAAAACTGTTTTTT | CASSSSRRNNEKLFF
NA | TRBD1 | TRBJ2-7 | TRBV7-8 | TGTGCCAGCAGCACCCATCCGGGACAGGGCTACGAGCAGTACTTC | CASSTHPGQGYEQYF
NA | TRBD2 | TRBJ2-5 | TRBV5-1 | TGCGCCAGCAGCTTGAGGGTGACTAGCGGGGGGCAAGAGACCCAGTACTTC | CASSLRVTSGGQETQYF
once | NA | TRBJ1-4 | TRBV4-3 | TGCGCCAGCAGCCAAGCGAAGGACTCGGGGGAAAAACTGTTTTTT | CASSQAKDSGEKLFF
NA | TRBD1 | TRBJ2-7 | TRBV28 | TGTGCCAGCACCCAGACAGGGTCCGAGCAGTACTTC | CASTQTGSEQYF
NA | NA | TRBJ2-3 | TRBV7-9 | TGTGCCAGCAGCTCCGGACAGAGGGATACGCAGTATTTT | CASSSGQRDTQYF
NA | NA | TRBJ2-1 | TRBV25-1 | TGTGCCAGCAGTGGAAAGCGGAGGCCTGAGCAGTTCTTC | CASSGKRRPEQFF
few | NA | TRBJ2-7 | TRBV6-1 | TGTGCCAGCAGCTTTTCCTACGAGCAGTACTTC | CASSFSYEQYF
NA | NA | TRBJ2-5 | TRBV7-7 | TGTGCTAGCAGCCCGCTGGGACATCCCGGTGAGACCCAGTACTTC | CASSPLGHPGETQYF
once | NA | TRBJ1-4 | TRBV28 | TGTGCCAGCAGTTCTCCGAGGGGGTTCGGTTTTGAAAAACTGTTTTTT | CASSSPRGFGFEKLFF
NA | NA | TRBJ1-1 | TRBV7-2 | TGTGCCAGCAGCTTATCATGGAACGGCGGCACTGAAGCTTTCTTT | CASSLSWNGGTEAFF